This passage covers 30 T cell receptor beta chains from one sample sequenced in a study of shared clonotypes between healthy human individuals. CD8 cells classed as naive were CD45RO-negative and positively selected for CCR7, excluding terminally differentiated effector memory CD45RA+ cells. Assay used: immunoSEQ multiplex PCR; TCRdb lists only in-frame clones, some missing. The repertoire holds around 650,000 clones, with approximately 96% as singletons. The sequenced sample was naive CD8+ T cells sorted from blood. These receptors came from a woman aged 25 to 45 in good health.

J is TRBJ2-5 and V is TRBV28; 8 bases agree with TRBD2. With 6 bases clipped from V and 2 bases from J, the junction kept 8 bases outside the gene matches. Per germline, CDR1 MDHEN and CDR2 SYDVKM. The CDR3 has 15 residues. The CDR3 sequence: CASRSKRETQETQYF. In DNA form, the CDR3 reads TGTGCCAGCAGATCGAAGCGGGAGACGCAAGAGACCCAGTACTTC.

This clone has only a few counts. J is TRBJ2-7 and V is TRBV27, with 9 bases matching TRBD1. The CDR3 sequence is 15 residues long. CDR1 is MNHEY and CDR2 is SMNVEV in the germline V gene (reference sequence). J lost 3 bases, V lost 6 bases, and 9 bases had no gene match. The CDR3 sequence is CASRVIRDRVYEQYF. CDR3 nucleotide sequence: TGTGCCAGCAGGGTAATCCGGGACAGGGTCTACGAGCAGTACTTC.

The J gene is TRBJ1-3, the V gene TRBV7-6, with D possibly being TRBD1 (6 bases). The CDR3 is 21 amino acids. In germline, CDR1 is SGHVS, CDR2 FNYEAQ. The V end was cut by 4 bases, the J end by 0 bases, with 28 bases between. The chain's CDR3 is CASSYSSYSSGQPYSGNTIYF. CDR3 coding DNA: TGTGCCAGCAGCTATAGCTCGTATTCTTCAGGACAGCCATACTCTGGAAACACCATATATTTT.

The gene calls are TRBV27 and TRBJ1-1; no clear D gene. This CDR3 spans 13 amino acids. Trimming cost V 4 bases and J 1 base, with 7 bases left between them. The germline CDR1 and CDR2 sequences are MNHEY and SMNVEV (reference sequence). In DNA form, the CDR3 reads TGTGCCAGCAGTTCCGGATGGAACACTGAAGCTTTCTTT. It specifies CASSSGWNTEAFF.

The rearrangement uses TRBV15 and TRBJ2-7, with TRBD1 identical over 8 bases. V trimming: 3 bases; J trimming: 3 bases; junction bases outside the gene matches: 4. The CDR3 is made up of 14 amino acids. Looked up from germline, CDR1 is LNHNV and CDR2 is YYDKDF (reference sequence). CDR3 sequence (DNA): TGTGCCACCAGCAGCAGGGGGCTCTTCTACGAGCAGTACTTC. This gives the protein CATSSRGLFYEQYF.

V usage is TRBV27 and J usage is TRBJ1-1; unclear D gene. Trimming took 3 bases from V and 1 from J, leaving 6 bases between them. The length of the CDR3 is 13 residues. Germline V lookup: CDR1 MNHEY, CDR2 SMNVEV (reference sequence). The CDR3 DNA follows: TGTGCCAGCAGTTTGTGGGAGAACACTGAAGCTTTCTTT. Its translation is CASSLWENTEAFF.

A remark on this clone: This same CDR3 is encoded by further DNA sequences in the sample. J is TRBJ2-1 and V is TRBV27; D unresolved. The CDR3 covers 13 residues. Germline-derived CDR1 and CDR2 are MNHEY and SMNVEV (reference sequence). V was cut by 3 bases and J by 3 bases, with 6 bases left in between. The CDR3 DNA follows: TGTGCCAGCAGTTTGAGGCACTACAATGAGCAGTTCTTC. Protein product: CASSLRHYNEQFF.

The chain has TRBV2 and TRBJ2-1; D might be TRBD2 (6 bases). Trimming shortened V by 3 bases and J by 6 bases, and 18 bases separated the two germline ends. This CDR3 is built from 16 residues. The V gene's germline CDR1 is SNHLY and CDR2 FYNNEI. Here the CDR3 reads CASSDAGYSPTNEQFF. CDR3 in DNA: TGTGCCAGCAGTGATGCGGGGTACTCACCTACCAATGAGCAGTTCTTC.

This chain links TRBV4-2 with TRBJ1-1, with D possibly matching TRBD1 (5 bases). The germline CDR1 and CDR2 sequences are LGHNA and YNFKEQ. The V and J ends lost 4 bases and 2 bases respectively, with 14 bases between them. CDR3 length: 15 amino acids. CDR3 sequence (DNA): TGTGCCAGCAGCCGTGCGGGGGAAACTAACACTGAAGCTTTCTTT. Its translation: CASSRAGETNTEAFF.

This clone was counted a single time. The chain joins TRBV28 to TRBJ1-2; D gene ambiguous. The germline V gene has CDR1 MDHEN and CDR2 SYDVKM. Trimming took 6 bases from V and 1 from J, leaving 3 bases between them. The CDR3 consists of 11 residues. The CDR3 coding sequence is TGTGCCAGCAGGAATAACTATGGCTACACCTTC. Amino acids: CASRNNYGYTF.

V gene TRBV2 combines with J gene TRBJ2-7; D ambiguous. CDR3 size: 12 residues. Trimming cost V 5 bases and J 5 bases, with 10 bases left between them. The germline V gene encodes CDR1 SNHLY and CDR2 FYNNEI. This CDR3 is CASSPFLNEQYF. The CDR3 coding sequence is TGTGCCAGCAGTCCCTTTTTGAACGAGCAGTACTTC.

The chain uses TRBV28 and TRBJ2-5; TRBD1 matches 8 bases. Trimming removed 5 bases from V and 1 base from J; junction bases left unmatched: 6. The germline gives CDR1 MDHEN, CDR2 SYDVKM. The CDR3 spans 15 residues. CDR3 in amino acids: CASSRQGLFQETQYF. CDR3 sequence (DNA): TGTGCCAGCAGTAGACAGGGGTTGTTCCAAGAGACCCAGTACTTC.

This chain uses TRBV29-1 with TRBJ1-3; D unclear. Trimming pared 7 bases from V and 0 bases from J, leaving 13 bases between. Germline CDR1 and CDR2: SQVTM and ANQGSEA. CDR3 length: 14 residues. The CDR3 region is CSGTTSSSGNTIYF. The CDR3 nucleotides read TGCAGCGGAACCACATCCTCCTCTGGAAACACCATATATTTT. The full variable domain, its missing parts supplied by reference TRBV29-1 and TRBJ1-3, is SAVISQKPSRDICQRGTSLTIQCQVDSQVTMMFWYRQQPGQSLTLIATANQGSEATYESGFVIDKFPISRPNLTFSTLTVSNMSPEDSSIYLCSGTTSSSGNTIYFGEGSWLTVV.

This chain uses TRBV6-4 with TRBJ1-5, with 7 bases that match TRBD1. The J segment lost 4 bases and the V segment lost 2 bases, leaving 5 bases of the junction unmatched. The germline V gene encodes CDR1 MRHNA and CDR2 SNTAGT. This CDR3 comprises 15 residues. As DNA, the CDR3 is TGTGCCAGCAGTGACCGACAGGGCCTAAATCAGCCCCAGCATTTT. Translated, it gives CASSDRQGLNQPQHF.

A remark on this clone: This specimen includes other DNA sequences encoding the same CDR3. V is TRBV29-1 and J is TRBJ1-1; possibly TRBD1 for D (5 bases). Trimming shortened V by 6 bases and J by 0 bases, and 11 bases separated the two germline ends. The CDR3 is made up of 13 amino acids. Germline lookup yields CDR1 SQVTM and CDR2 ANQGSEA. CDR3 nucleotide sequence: TGCAGCGTCGCCGGGGGTTTGAACACTGAAGCTTTCTTT. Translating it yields CSVAGGLNTEAFF. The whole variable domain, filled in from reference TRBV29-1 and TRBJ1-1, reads SAVISQKPSRDICQRGTSLTIQCQVDSQVTMMFWYRQQPGQSLTLIATANQGSEATYESGFVIDKFPISRPNLTFSTLTVSNMSPEDSSIYLCSVAGGLNTEAFFGQGTRLTVV.

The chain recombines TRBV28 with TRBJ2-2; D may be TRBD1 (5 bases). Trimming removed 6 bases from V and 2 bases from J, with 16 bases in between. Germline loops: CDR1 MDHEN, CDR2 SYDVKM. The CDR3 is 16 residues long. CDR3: CASSPHDRFNTGELFF. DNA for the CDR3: TGTGCCAGCAGCCCTCATGACAGATTTAACACCGGGGAGCTGTTTTTT.

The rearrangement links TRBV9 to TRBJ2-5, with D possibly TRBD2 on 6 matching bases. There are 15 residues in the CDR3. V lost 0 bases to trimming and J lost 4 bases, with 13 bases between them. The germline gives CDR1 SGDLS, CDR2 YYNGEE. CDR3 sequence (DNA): TGTGCCAGCAGCGTAGGGTCGGGAGAAAGAGAGACCCAGTACTTC. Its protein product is CASSVGSGERETQYF. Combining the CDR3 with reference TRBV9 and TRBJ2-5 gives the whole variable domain DSGVTQTPKHLITATGQRVTLRCSPRSGDLSVYWYQQSLDQGLQFLIQYYNGEERAKGNILERFSAQQFPDLHSELNLSSLELGDSALYFCASSVGSGERETQYFGPGTRLLVL.

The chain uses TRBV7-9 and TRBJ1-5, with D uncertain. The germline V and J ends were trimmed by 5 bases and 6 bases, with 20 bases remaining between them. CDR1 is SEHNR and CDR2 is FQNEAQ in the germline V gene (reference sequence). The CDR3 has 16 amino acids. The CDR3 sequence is CASSIPRQVLIQPQHF. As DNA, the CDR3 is TGTGCCAGCAGCATACCCCGTCAGGTCCTAATTCAGCCCCAGCATTTT.

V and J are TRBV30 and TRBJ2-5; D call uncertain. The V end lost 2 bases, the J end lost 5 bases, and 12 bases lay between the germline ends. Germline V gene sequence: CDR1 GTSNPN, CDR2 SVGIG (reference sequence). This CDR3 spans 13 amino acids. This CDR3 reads CAWSPSSGETQYF. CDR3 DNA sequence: TGTGCCTGGAGTCCCTCTAGTGGCGAGACCCAGTACTTC.

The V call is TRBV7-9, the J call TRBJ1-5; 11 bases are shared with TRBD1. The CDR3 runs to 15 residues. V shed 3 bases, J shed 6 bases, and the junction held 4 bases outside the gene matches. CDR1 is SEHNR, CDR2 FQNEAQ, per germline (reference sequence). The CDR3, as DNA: TGTGCCAGCAGCTTCGGACAGGGGGCGGGTCAGCCCCAGCATTTT. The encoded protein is CASSFGQGAGQPQHF.

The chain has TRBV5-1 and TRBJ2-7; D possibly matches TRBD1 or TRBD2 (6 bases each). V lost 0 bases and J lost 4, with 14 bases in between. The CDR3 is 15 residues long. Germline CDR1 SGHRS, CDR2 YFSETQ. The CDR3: CASSLVVGGIYEQYF. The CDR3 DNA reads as TGCGCCAGCAGCTTGGTGGTGGGGGGCATTTACGAGCAGTACTTC.

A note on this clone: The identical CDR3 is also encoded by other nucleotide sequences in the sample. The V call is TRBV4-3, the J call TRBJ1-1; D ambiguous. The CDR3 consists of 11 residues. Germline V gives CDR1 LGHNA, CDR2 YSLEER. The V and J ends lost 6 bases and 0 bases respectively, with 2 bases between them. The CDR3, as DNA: TGCGCCAGCAGTCTGAACACTGAAGCTTTCTTT. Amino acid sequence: CASSLNTEAFF.

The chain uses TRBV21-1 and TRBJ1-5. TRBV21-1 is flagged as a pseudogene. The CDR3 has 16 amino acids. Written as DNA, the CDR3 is TGTGCCAGCAGCAAAGATCGCTCGGGGGGGAATCAGCCCCAGCATTTT. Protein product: CASSKDRSGGNQPQHF.

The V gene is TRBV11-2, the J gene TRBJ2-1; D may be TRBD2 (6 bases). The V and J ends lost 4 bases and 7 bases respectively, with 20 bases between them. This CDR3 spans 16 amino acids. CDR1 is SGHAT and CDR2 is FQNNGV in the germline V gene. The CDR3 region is CASSSTLRDGWNEQFF. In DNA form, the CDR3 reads TGTGCCAGCAGCTCGACCCTGCGGGATGGGTGGAATGAGCAGTTCTTC.

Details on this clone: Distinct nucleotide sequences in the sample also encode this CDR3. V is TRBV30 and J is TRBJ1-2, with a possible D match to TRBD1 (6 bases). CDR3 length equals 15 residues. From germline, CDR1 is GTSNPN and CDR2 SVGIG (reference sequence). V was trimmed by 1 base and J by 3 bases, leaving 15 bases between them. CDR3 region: CAWSGPRQDDYGYTF. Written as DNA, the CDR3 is TGTGCCTGGAGTGGACCTCGACAGGACGACTATGGCTACACCTTC.

CDR3 region: CSVQGTGELFF. The CDR3 nucleotides are TGCAGCGTTCAGGGCACCGGGGAGCTGTTTTTT. The genes are TRBV29-1 and TRBJ2-2; TRBD1 might be the D (5 bases). Germline CDR1 is SQVTM and CDR2 is ANQGSEA. This CDR3 contains 11 residues. V lost 5 bases and J 4 bases, leaving 5 bases between the germline ends.

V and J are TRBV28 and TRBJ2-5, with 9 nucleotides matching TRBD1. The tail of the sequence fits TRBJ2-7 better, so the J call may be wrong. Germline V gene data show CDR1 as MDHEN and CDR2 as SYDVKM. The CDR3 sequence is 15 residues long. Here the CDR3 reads CASSPRDREYNEQYF. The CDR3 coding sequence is TGTGCCAGCAGTCCCCGGGACAGGGAATATAACGAGCAGTACTTC.

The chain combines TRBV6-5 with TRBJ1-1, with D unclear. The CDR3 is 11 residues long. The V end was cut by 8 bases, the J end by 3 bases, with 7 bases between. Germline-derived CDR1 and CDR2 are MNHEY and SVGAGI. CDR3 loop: CASGVDTEAFF. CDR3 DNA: TGTGCCAGCGGGGTGGACACTGAAGCTTTCTTT.

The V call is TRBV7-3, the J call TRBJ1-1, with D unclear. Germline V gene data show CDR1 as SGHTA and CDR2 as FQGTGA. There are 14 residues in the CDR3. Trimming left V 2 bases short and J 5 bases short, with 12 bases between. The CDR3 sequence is CASSLDKVGTEAFF. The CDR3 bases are TGTGCCAGCAGCTTAGACAAGGTTGGAACTGAAGCTTTCTTT.

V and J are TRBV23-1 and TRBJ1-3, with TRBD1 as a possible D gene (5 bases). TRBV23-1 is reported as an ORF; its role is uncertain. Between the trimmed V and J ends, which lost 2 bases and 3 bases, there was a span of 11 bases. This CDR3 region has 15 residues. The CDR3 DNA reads TGCGCCAGCAGTCAAAGGGCAGGGAATGGAAACACCATATATTTT. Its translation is CASSQRAGNGNTIYF.